These 29 T cell receptor beta chains were sequenced from one sample in a study of blood T cells in healthy people across ages. Alongside a J-beta primer mix, a sample-barcoded 5' primer served in a second PCR lasting roughly 6 to 12 cycles. TCRdb used MiXCR to reprocess the 5' RACE reads, holding one entry per CDR3 protein. The sample records fewer than 900,000 distinct CDR3 sequences, around 49% being singletons. The source material was blood. These receptor sequences come from a woman aged 60-75 years in good health.

The V call is TRBV5-1, the J call TRBJ2-1, with TRBD2 matching 12 bases. After removal of 3 bases from V and 8 bases from J, the junction contained 6 bases not matched to a gene. From germline, CDR1 is SGHRS and CDR2 YFSETQ. This CDR3 comprises 15 residues. The CDR3 is CASSYGLAGPDEQFF. DNA for the CDR3: TGCGCCAGCAGCTACGGACTAGCGGGGCCCGATGAGCAGTTCTTC.

In its sample, this clonotype was seen many times. This may be a read error, as it is one base from a much larger clone. The chain is built from TRBV6-5 and TRBJ2-5; D ambiguous. This CDR3 spans 14 amino acids. V was trimmed by 2 bases and J by 5 bases, leaving 12 bases between them. The germline V gene has CDR1 MNHEY and CDR2 SVGAGI. The DNA of the CDR3 is TGTGCCAGCAGTTACGATGCAGCACGGGAGACCCAGTACTTC. Its protein product is CASSYDAARETQYF.

The V and J genes are TRBV7-3 and TRBJ2-1, with D possibly being TRBD2 (6 bases). The CDR3 covers 14 residues. Germline assignment: CDR1 SGHTA and CDR2 FQGTGA. Trimming took off 0 bases at V and 10 bases at J, with 13 bases between the two ends. The DNA of the CDR3 is TGTGCCAGCAGCTTAACATCAACGGGGGTAGAGCAGTTCTTC. It codes for CASSLTSTGVEQFF.

V is TRBV19 and J is TRBJ2-1; 9 bases fit TRBD2. Judging by the DNA end, TRBJ2-7 fits better; the J call may be wrong. This CDR3 comprises 14 residues. Germline-derived CDR1 and CDR2 are LNHDA and SQIVND (reference sequence). The CDR3 reads CASRREGLYNEQYF. Here the CDR3 DNA reads TGTGCCAGTAGGCGGGAGGGCCTCTACAATGAGCAGTACTTC.

In its sample, this clonotype was seen many times. This chain connects TRBV7-2 to TRBJ1-6; D perhaps matches TRBD1 (6 bases). Per the germline V gene, CDR1 is SGHTA and CDR2 is FQGNSA. Trimming stripped 5 bases from V and 7 bases from J, with 12 bases between. The CDR3 has 14 residues. CDR3 DNA sequence: TGTGCCAGCAGCCCCCTGGACAGAAATTCACCCCTCCACTTT. The encoded protein is CASSPLDRNSPLHF.

As DNA, the CDR3 is TGTGCCAGCAGGGAAGGTGGCATTCAGTACTTC. Its translation: CASREGGIQYF. The J gene is TRBJ2-4, the V gene TRBV12-3 or TRBV12-4; unclear D gene. The CDR3 is made up of 11 amino acids. Between the trimmed V and J ends, which lost 6 bases and 9 bases, there was a span of 9 bases.

The chain uses TRBV20-1 and TRBJ2-3, with unresolved D. The CDR3 consists of 15 residues. The V gene's germline CDR1 is DFQATT and CDR2 SNEGSKA (reference sequence). Trimming stripped 0 bases from V and 0 bases from J, with 10 bases between. The CDR3 DNA reads as TGCAGTGCTAGAGACAGGCGTTCTAGCACAGATACGCAGTATTTT. Amino acid sequence: CSARDRRSSTDTQYF.

This clonotype was detected many times. The chain has TRBV20-1 and TRBJ2-7; D remains ambiguous. V was pared by 6 bases and J by 0 bases, with 6 bases between. Germline CDR1 DFQATT, CDR2 SNEGSKA (reference sequence). The CDR3 consists of 11 residues. CDR3 nucleotides: TGCAGTGCCACACCCTCCTACGAGCAGTACTTC. This sequence encodes CSATPSYEQYF.

J is TRBJ2-6 and V is TRBV29-1; D is undetermined. The CDR3 consists of 12 residues. Trimming took 5 bases from V and 6 from J, leaving 8 bases between them. Germline CDR1 and CDR2: SQVTM and ANQGSEA. CDR3 sequence reads: CSVQIVANVLTF. The CDR3 DNA reads TGCAGCGTTCAAATAGTGGCCAACGTCCTGACTTTC.

The chain uses TRBV12-3 or TRBV12-4 and TRBJ2-7, with 7 bases fitting TRBD2. Losses at the gene ends were 6 bases for V and 6 bases for J; bases not matched to a gene: 5. CDR3 length: 12 residues. The CDR3 DNA follows: TGTGCCAGCAGGGGGGAGGGAAGCGAGCAGTACTTC. As protein: CASRGEGSEQYF.

The rearrangement uses TRBV20-1 and TRBJ2-1; tentatively, D is TRBD2 (5 bases). Germline V CDR1 and CDR2: DFQATT, SNEGSKA (reference sequence). This CDR3 has 13 amino acids. V gave up 5 bases and J gave up 0 bases, with 8 bases separating them. The CDR3 region is CSAGGGSYNEQFF. The CDR3 DNA is TGCAGTGCTGGCGGAGGCTCCTACAATGAGCAGTTCTTC.

This clonotype was observed a single time. The J gene is TRBJ2-5, the V gene TRBV6-6; no definite D call. Looked up from germline, CDR1 is MNHNY and CDR2 is SVGAGI (reference sequence). Trimming shortened V by 5 bases and J by 6 bases, and 7 bases separated the two germline ends. CDR3 size: 11 residues. In DNA form, the CDR3 reads TGTGCCAGCAGTCATAAAAAGACCCAGTACTTC. Translation gives CASSHKKTQYF.

This clonotype was picked up a small number of times. The gene calls are TRBV27 and TRBJ2-7; D is perhaps TRBD1 (5 bases). The V gene lost 6 bases and the J gene lost 0 bases, with 15 bases spanning the gap. Germline-derived CDR1 and CDR2 are MNHEY and SMNVEV (reference sequence). CDR3 length: 15 amino acids. The CDR3 DNA sequence: TGTGCCAGCAGGCACAGGCTGTCGAGCTCCTACGAGCAGTACTTC. Protein sequence: CASRHRLSSSYEQYF.

The chain uses TRBV28 and TRBJ2-3; a possible D gene is TRBD1 (6 bases). This CDR3 is built from 16 residues. Germline values: CDR1 MDHEN, CDR2 SYDVKM. Trimming left V 5 bases short and J 0 bases short, with 15 bases between. The CDR3 loop is CASSRPGTLSTDTQYF. The CDR3 nucleotides are TGTGCCAGCAGTCGACCCGGGACACTTAGCACAGATACGCAGTATTTT.

The rearrangement links TRBV28 to TRBJ1-4; a possible D gene is TRBD1 (5 bases). The CDR3 covers 17 residues. Germline assignment: CDR1 MDHEN and CDR2 SYDVKM. V was clipped by 1 base and J by 3 bases, with 15 bases between them. The CDR3 DNA sequence: TGTGCCAGCAGTTTATCTAAGAAGGTGGGGGCTAATGAAAAACTGTTTTTT. Translating gives CASSLSKKVGANEKLFF. The full variable domain, rest sourced from reference TRBV28 and TRBJ1-4, is DVKVTQSSRYLVKRTGEKVFLECVQDMDHENMFWYRQDPGLGLRLIYFSYDVKMKEKGDIPEGYSVSREKKERFSLILESASTNQTSMYLCASSLSKKVGANEKLFFGSGTQLSVL.

The chain combines TRBV4-3 with TRBJ1-1; the D gene is possibly TRBD1 (5 bases). CDR1 and CDR2 (germline): LGHNA, YSLEER. This CDR3 spans 15 amino acids. The V gene lost 6 bases and the J gene lost 3 bases, with 17 bases spanning the gap. Written as DNA, the CDR3 is TGCGCCAGCAGACCCTTTTTGGGGGGGTACACTGAAGCTTTCTTT. It codes for CASRPFLGGYTEAFF.

This clonotype was recorded at least ten times. This chain uses TRBV20-1 with TRBJ2-3; no reliable D call. The CDR3 covers 15 residues. The V end was cut by 0 bases, the J end by 0 bases, with 10 bases between. The germline CDR1 and CDR2 sequences are DFQATT and SNEGSKA (reference sequence). The CDR3 coding sequence is TGCAGTGCTAGAGATGCGAAGGGTAGCACAGATACGCAGTATTTT. Protein: CSARDAKGSTDTQYF.

The V gene is TRBV5-8, the J gene TRBJ2-7; D possibly matches TRBD1 or TRBD2 (5 bases each). The DNA end lines up better with TRBJ2-5; the J call may be wrong. Germline V gene sequence: CDR1 SGHTS, CDR2 YDEGEE. The CDR3 runs 15 residues. The CDR3 is CASSTPVGVRETQYF. The CDR3 DNA is TGTGCCAGCAGCACCCCGGTGGGGGTCAGGGAGACCCAGTACTTC.

The chain combines TRBV5-6 with TRBJ2-5, with 10 bases fitting TRBD2. J gave up 7 bases and V 3 bases, and 3 bases lay outside the gene matches. In germline, CDR1 is SGHDT, CDR2 YYEEEE. The CDR3 has 13 residues. The CDR3 sequence is CASSSGTSVTQYF. The CDR3 nucleotides read TGTGCCAGCAGCTCCGGGACTAGCGTGACCCAGTACTTC. The full variable domain, rest sourced from reference TRBV5-6 and TRBJ2-5, is DAGVTQSPTHLIKTRGQQVTLRCSPKSGHDTVSWYQQALGQGPQFIFQYYEEEERQRGNFPDRFSGHQFPNYSSELNVNALLLGDSALYLCASSSGTSVTQYFGPGTRLLVL.

This rearrangement joins TRBV7-8 to TRBJ2-4; maybe TRBD2 (6 bases). The J call may be incorrect, as the DNA end agrees better with TRBJ2-7. CDR3 size: 15 residues. The germline V gene has CDR1 SGHVS and CDR2 FQNEAQ. CDR3 protein: CASSTQLATFYEQYF. The CDR3 DNA is TGTGCCAGCAGCACGCAACTAGCAACTTTCTACGAGCAGTACTTC.

This clonotype has just a few counts. This chain connects TRBV20-1 to TRBJ2-6; D is ambiguous. Trimming took 0 bases from V and 1 from J, leaving 7 bases between them. The CDR3 spans 15 residues. Germline V gene sequence: CDR1 DFQATT, CDR2 SNEGSKA (reference sequence). CDR3 residues: CSARDLESGANVLTF. The CDR3 DNA sequence: TGCAGTGCTAGAGATTTGGAGTCTGGGGCCAACGTCCTGACTTTC.

The V call is TRBV7-2, the J call TRBJ2-7, with D perhaps matching TRBD1 (6 bases). Germline CDR1 and CDR2: SGHTA and FQGNSA. The germline V and J ends were trimmed by 5 bases and 0 bases, with 17 bases remaining between them. The CDR3 covers 16 residues. DNA for the CDR3: TGTGCCAGCAGCCCAATATGGTGGGACACCTCCTACGAGCAGTACTTC. Encoded protein: CASSPIWWDTSYEQYF.

The chain couples TRBV29-1 to TRBJ1-1, with D uncertain. The CDR3 length is 11 residues. Trimming pared 7 bases from V and 3 bases from J, leaving 9 bases between. CDR1 SQVTM and CDR2 ANQGSEA come from the germline V gene. For the CDR3, the DNA is TGCAGCGCAGAAAAGGACACTGAAGCTTTCTTT. It specifies CSAEKDTEAFF.

This clonotype was picked up many times. The chain joins TRBV20-1 to TRBJ2-7; D gene uncertain. The CDR3 loop spans 11 amino acids. CDR1 and CDR2 from the germline V gene are DFQATT and SNEGSKA (reference sequence). The CDR3 sequence is CSARSGYEQYF. CDR3 in DNA: TGCAGCGCCCGGAGTGGGTACGAGCAGTACTTC.

In the case of this clonotype: At one boundary the junction diverges from the germline segment, which might be a read error. CDR3 nucleotides: TGTGCCTCCAGCAAAGGGTACGGCGTTGAGCAGTTCTTC. Its protein is CASSKGYGVEQFF. V gene TRBV15 combines with J gene TRBJ2-1; D is unclear. Germline CDR1 LNHNV, CDR2 YYDKDF (reference sequence). CDR3 length equals 13 residues.

A few counts support this clonotype. The V gene is TRBV20-1, the J gene TRBJ2-3; the D is unclear. In germline, CDR1 is DFQATT, CDR2 SNEGSKA (reference sequence). The V gene lost 4 bases and the J gene lost 4 bases, with 12 bases spanning the gap. The CDR3 covers 13 residues. The CDR3 loop reads CSAIVGSADTQYF. DNA for the CDR3: TGCAGTGCTATAGTGGGGTCCGCAGATACGCAGTATTTT.

The V and J genes are TRBV6-1 and TRBJ2-7, with D maybe TRBD1 (6 bases). Per germline, CDR1 MNHNS and CDR2 SASEGT. V lost 0 bases and J 3 bases, leaving 24 bases between the germline ends. This CDR3 has 19 residues. In DNA, the CDR3 is TGTGCCAGCAGTGAAGCGCTCTCTTTCACGGGACACATCTACTACGAGCAGTACTTC. Translating it yields CASSEALSFTGHIYYEQYF.

This clonotype has more than one count but fewer than ten. The genes are TRBV12-3 or TRBV12-4 and TRBJ2-7, with D tentatively TRBD2 (6 bases). V was cut by 3 bases and J by 2 bases, with 14 bases left in between. The CDR3 totals 15 residues. The CDR3 region has the DNA TGTGCCAGCAGTTTTGCAGGGAGGACGACCTACGAGCAGTACTTC. It is translated as CASSFAGRTTYEQYF.

Only a few counts were recorded for this clonotype. This sequence joins TRBV5-1 and TRBJ2-5, with D possibly being TRBD2 (5 bases). V was trimmed by 3 bases and J by 2 bases, leaving 11 bases between them. This CDR3 is built from 14 residues. Germline V lookup: CDR1 SGHRS, CDR2 YFSETQ. The CDR3, as DNA: TGCGCCAGCAGCTATAGCGCGAAACAAGAGACCCAGTACTTC. Protein sequence: CASSYSAKQETQYF.